This TCR beta chain was sequenced for a study of PD-L1 blockade in urothelial cancer. Across the study: At some point between 2013 and 2014, patients got going on atezolizumab, taking 1,200 mg intravenously every 3 weeks. The researchers analyzed blood 3 weeks (second dose) and 6 weeks after treatment start. Among blood samples, the median T cell count was around 150,000.

Synthetic analogs of TCR templates were spiked into every PCR. The table came from immunoSEQ multiplex PCR; TCRdb's copy has only in-frame clones and leaves some out. The sample yields over 100,000 clones, more than 85% seen once. As for time point: peripheral blood 6 weeks after treatment start. The source material was PBMCs, sampled around atezolizumab (anti-PD-L1) treatment. The TCR sequence derives from a man aged 55 to 70 with urothelial cancer.

CDR3 amino acids: CATSSGTGGRKTNEKLFF. For the CDR3, the DNA is TGTGCCACCAGCAGTGGGACAGGGGGCCGGAAGACTAATGAAAAACTGTTTTTT. This chain links TRBV15 with TRBJ1-4; 12 nucleotides agree with TRBD1. Germline V CDR1 and CDR2: LNHNV, YYDKDF (reference sequence). This CDR3 region has 18 residues. V dropped 3 bases and J dropped 2; count of bases not matched to a gene: 7.